The rows below give T cell receptor beta chains drawn from one sample of a study of shared clonotypes between healthy human individuals. Profiled with immunoSEQ multiplex PCR; TCRdb holds only in-frame clones, not every one. This table has millions of clones, just over 90% appearing once. The specimen was naive CD4+ T cells sorted from blood. The receptors stem from a young man in good health. CDR3s include the opening cysteine and the closing phenylalanine or tryptophan. Each record gives: J gene, D gene, V gene, clone size, CDR3 protein, CDR3 DNA. D genes are given only for firm matches. Clone size is not always given. Where it is, it says once, few, many or a class for expanded clones.

TRBJ2-2 | - | TRBV6-6 | - | CASSAHRSGELFF | TGTGCCAGCAGTGCGCACAGGTCCGGGGAGCTGTTTTTT
TRBJ2-7 | - | TRBV4-1 | - | CASSQDIVVGVVEQYF | TGCGCCAGCAGCCAAGATATAGTTGTAGGGGTCGTCGAGCAGTACTTC
TRBJ1-1 | TRBD1 | TRBV4-3 | - | CASSQTGSKNTEAFF | TGCGCCAGCAGCCAGACAGGGTCTAAGAACACTGAAGCTTTCTTT
TRBJ1-2 | - | TRBV21-1 | - | CASSKGPVGANYGYTF | TGTGCCAGCAGCAAAGGGCCAGTGGGGGCTAACTATGGCTACACCTTC
TRBJ2-1 | - | TRBV6-5 | - | CASSTHREYNEQFF | TGTGCCAGCAGTACCCACAGGGAGTACAATGAGCAGTTCTTC
TRBJ2-3 | - | TRBV25-1 | - | CASSGLDTQYF | TGTGCCAGCAGTGGTTTAGATACGCAGTATTTT
TRBJ1-4 | - | TRBV5-4 | - | CASSLVGRDEKLFF | TGTGCCAGCAGCTTGGTGGGCCGGGATGAAAAACTGTTTTTT
TRBJ1-2 | TRBD1 | TRBV27 | - | CASSWTGTGKGIYGYTF | TGTGCCAGCAGTTGGACCGGGACAGGGAAGGGGATCTATGGCTACACCTTC
TRBJ2-1 | - | TRBV2 | - | CASSVGGQFF | TGTGCCAGCAGTGTTGGGGGGCAGTTCTTC
TRBJ1-6 | - | TRBV27 | - | CASSLFGTEGSSPLHF | TGTGCCAGCAGTTTATTTGGGACGGAGGGCTCTTCACCCCTCCACTTT
TRBJ2-3 | TRBD2 | TRBV19 | - | CASSPRTSARTDTQYF | TGTGCCAGTAGTCCGCGGACTAGCGCCCGCACAGATACGCAGTATTTT
TRBJ2-5 | - | TRBV7-3 | - | CASSPTTSGTQYF | TGTGCCAGCAGCCCGACTACCTCAGGGACCCAGTACTTC
TRBJ1-4 | - | TRBV6-1 | - | CASRPGSTNEKLFF | TGTGCCAGCAGACCAGGGTCGACTAATGAAAAACTGTTTTTT
TRBJ2-7 | TRBD1 | TRBV6-6 | - | CASRTAGTVYYEQYF | TGTGCCAGCCGGACCGCCGGGACAGTGTACTACGAGCAGTACTTC
TRBJ2-2 | - | TRBV7-9 | - | CASRERLALAGELFF | TGTGCCAGCAGAGAGAGGCTAGCTCTCGCCGGGGAGCTGTTTTTT
TRBJ1-5 | TRBD1 | TRBV7-3 | - | CASSSIGTGDNQPQHF | TGTGCCAGCAGCTCAATCGGGACAGGGGACAATCAGCCCCAGCATTTT
TRBJ2-7 | - | TRBV7-2 | - | CASSVGSLGGSYEQYF | TGTGCCAGCAGCGTGGGATCACTGGGGGGCTCCTACGAGCAGTACTTC
TRBJ2-7 | TRBD1 | TRBV19 | - | CASSSWTGVHEQYF | TGTGCCAGTAGTTCCTGGACAGGGGTCCACGAGCAGTACTTC
TRBJ2-5 | - | TRBV2 | - | CASRPGQGREKGETQYF | TGTGCCAGCAGGCCCGGGCAGGGGCGTGAAAAGGGGGAGACCCAGTACTTC
TRBJ2-1 | - | TRBV5-1 | - | CASSLEAHRNEQFF | TGCGCCAGCAGCTTGGAGGCGCATAGGAATGAGCAGTTCTTC
TRBJ1-2 | - | TRBV7-9 | - | CASSLAPGEYYGYTF | TGTGCCAGCAGCTTAGCCCCAGGAGAATACTATGGCTACACCTTC
TRBJ1-3 | - | TRBV6-5 | - | CASSYSGVGNTIYF | TGTGCCAGCAGTTACTCAGGGGTTGGAAACACCATATATTTT
TRBJ2-5 | - | TRBV18 | - | CASSPVQGLKQETQYF | TGTGCCAGCTCACCAGTCCAGGGGCTAAAGCAAGAGACCCAGTACTTC
TRBJ2-2 | - | TRBV10-1 | - | CASSATTGPTGELFF | TGCGCCAGCAGTGCCACCACGGGGCCCACCGGGGAGCTGTTTTTT
TRBJ2-5 | - | TRBV29-1 | - | CSVEGSDRGFLAGGQETQYF | TGCAGCGTTGAAGGGTCGGACAGGGGGTTTCTAGCGGGAGGCCAAGAGACCCAGTACTTC
TRBJ1-5 | - | TRBV4-1 | - | CASSQVGGQPQHF | TGCGCCAGCAGCCAAGTAGGGGGACAGCCCCAGCATTTT
TRBJ2-5 | - | TRBV6-6 | - | CASRQKGETQYF | TGTGCCAGCAGGCAAAAGGGGGAGACCCAGTACTTC
TRBJ2-5 | TRBD2 | TRBV6-1 | - | CASRPAGGGETQYF | TGTGCCAGCAGGCCCGCGGGAGGAGGAGAGACCCAGTACTTC
TRBJ1-1 | TRBD1 | TRBV11-2 | - | CASSPVTGQNTEAFF | TGTGCCAGCAGCCCGGTGACAGGGCAGAACACTGAAGCTTTCTTT
TRBJ1-5 | - | TRBV6-5 | once | CASGRSSNQPQHF | TGTGCCAGCGGTCGGTCAAGCAATCAGCCCCAGCATTTT
TRBJ1-2 | TRBD1 | TRBV7-9 | - | CASSHTGAYGYTF | TGTGCCAGCAGCCATACAGGGGCCTATGGCTACACCTTC
TRBJ2-6 | - | TRBV5-5 | once | CASSLGPDSGANVLTF | TGTGCCAGCAGCTTGGGCCCCGACTCTGGGGCCAACGTCCTGACTTTC
TRBJ2-7 | - | TRBV29-1 | once | CSVGFWGRHAYEQYF | TGCAGCGTTGGTTTCTGGGGGCGACACGCATACGAGCAGTACTTC
TRBJ1-1 | TRBD1 | TRBV18 | - | CASHGTVPMNTEAFF | TGTGCCAGCCACGGGACAGTGCCAATGAACACTGAAGCTTTCTTT
TRBJ1-5 | - | TRBV27 | - | CASSRRADSNQPQHF | TGTGCCAGCAGCCGTAGGGCGGATAGCAATCAGCCCCAGCATTTT
TRBJ2-1 | - | TRBV10-3 | once | CAISSGSTVNEQFF | TGTGCCATCAGTTCCGGGTCTACGGTCAATGAGCAGTTCTTC
TRBJ1-6 | TRBD1 | TRBV19 | - | CASTITSDRRKNSPLHF | TGTGCCAGTACCATTACTTCGGACAGGAGGAAAAATTCACCCCTCCACTTT
TRBJ2-1 | - | TRBV21-1 | - | CASSKIRGQDEQFF | TGTGCCAGCAGCAAAATCAGGGGGCAGGATGAGCAGTTCTTC
TRBJ2-3 | - | TRBV9 | - | CASSVHGVSTDTQYF | TGTGCCAGCAGCGTTCACGGGGTGAGCACAGATACGCAGTATTTT
TRBJ2-7 | - | TRBV19 | - | CASSIGGTVSYEQYF | TGTGCCAGTAGTATTGGGGGGACGGTCTCCTACGAGCAGTACTTC
TRBJ2-6 | - | TRBV7-9 | - | CASSLGAGVRGANVLTF | TGTGCCAGCAGCTTAGGTGCAGGGGTGCGAGGGGCCAACGTCCTGACTTTC
TRBJ1-6 | - | TRBV11-2 | - | CASTSYVSSYNSPLHF | TGTGCCAGCACGTCCTATGTCAGCTCCTATAATTCACCCCTCCACTTT